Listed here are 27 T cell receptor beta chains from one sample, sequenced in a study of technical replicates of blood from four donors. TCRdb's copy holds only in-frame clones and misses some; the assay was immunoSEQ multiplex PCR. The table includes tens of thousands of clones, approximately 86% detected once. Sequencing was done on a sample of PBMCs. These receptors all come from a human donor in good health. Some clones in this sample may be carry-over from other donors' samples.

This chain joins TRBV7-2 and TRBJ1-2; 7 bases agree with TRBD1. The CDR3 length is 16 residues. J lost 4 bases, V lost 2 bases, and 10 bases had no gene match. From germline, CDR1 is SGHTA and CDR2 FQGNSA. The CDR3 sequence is CASSLNRQGVGYGYTF. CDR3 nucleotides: TGTGCCAGCAGCTTAAATCGGCAGGGGGTTGGCTATGGCTACACCTTC.

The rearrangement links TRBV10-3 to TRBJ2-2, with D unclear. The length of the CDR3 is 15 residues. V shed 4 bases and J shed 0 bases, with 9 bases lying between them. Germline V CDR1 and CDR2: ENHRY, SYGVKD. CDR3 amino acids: CAISVGQANTGELFF. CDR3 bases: TGTGCCATCAGTGTAGGCCAGGCGAACACCGGGGAGCTGTTTTTT.

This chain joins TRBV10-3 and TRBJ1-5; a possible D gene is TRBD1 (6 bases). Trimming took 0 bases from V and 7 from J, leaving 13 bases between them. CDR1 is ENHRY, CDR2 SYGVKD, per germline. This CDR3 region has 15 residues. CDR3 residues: CAISESQGSEQPQHF. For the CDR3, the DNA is TGTGCCATCAGTGAGTCGCAGGGGTCGGAACAGCCCCAGCATTTT.

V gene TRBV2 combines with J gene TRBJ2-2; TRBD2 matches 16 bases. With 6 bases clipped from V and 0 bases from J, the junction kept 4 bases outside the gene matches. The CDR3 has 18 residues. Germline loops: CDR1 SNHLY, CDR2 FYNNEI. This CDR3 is CASRPGLAGGSNTGELFF. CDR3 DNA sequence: TGTGCCAGCAGGCCGGGACTAGCGGGGGGGTCGAACACCGGGGAGCTGTTTTTT.

The CDR3 loop reads CASSEWAVGDTQYF. The CDR3, as DNA: TGTGCCAGCAGTGAATGGGCCGTCGGAGATACGCAGTATTTT. J is TRBJ2-3 and V is TRBV2; D ambiguous. There are 14 residues in the CDR3. Germline CDR1 reads SNHLY; CDR2 reads FYNNEI. The germline V and J ends were trimmed by 2 bases and 5 bases, with 11 bases remaining between them.

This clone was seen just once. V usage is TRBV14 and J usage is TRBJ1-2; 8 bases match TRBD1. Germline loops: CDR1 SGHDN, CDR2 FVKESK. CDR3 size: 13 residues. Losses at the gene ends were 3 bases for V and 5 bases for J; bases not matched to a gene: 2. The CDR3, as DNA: TGTGCCAGCAGCCACCGGACAGGGTATGGCTACACCTTC. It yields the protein CASSHRTGYGYTF. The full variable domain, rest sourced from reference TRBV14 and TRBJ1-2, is EAGVTQFPSHSVIEKGQTVTLRCDPISGHDNLYWYRRVMGKEIKFLLHFVKESKQDESGMPNNRFLAERTGGTYSTLKVQPAELEDSGVYFCASSHRTGYGYTFGSGTRLTVV.

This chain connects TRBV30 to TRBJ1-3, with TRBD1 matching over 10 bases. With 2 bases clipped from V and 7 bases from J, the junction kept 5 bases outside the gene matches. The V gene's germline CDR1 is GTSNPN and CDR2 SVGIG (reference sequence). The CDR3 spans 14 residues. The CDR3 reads CAWSRTGGLNTIYF. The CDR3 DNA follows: TGTGCCTGGAGTCGGACAGGGGGGTTGAACACCATATATTTT.

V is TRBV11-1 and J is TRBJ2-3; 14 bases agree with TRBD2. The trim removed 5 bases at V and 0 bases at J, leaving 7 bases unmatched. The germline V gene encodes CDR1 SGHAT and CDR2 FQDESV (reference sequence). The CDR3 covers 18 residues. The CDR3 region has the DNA TGTGCCAGCAGCCGACTAGCGGGAGGGAGGGGTAGCACAGATACGCAGTATTTT. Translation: CASSRLAGGRGSTDTQYF.

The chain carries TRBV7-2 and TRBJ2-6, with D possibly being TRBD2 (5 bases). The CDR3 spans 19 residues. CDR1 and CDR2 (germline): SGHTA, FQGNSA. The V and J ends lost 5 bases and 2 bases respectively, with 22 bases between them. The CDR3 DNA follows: TGTGCCAGCAGCCGAAAGCCCCGGGGTACCCCCACTGGGGCCAACGTCCTGACTTTC. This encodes CASSRKPRGTPTGANVLTF.

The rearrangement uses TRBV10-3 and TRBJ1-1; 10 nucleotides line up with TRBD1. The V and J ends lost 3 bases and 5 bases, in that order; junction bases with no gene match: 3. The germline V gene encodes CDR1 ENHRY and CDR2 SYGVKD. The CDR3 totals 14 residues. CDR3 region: CAISERDRGTEAFF. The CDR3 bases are TGTGCCATCAGTGAACGGGACAGGGGAACTGAAGCTTTCTTT.

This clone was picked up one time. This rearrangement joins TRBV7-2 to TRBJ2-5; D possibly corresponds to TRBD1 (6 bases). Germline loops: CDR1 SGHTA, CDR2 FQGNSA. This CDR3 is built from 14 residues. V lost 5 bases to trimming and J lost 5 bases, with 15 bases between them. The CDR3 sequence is CASSADRAFETQYF. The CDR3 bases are TGTGCCAGCAGCGCGGACAGAGCGTTCGAGACCCAGTACTTC. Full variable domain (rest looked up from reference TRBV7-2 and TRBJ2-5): GAGVSQSPSNKVTEKGKDVELRCDPISGHTALYWYRQSLGQGLEFLIYFQGNSAPDKSGLPSDRFSAERTGGSVSTLTIQRTQQEDSAVYLCASSADRAFETQYFGPGTRLLVL.

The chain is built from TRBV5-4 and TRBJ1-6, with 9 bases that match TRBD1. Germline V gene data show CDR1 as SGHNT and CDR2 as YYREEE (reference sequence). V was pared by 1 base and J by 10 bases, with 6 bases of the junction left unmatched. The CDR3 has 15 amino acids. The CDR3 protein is CASSLIGQGKSPLHF. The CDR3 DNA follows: TGTGCCAGCAGCTTGATAGGACAGGGGAAGTCACCCCTCCACTTT.

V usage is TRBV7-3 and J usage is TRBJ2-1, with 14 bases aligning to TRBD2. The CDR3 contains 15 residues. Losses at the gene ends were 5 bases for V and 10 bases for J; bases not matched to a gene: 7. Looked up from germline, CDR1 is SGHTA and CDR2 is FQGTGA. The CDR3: CASSKTSGGAQEQFF. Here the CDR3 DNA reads TGTGCCAGCAGCAAGACTAGCGGGGGGGCACAGGAGCAGTTCTTC.

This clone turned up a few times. CDR3 coding DNA: TGTGCCAGCAGCTTAGAAGGGGAGGACACTGAAGCTTTCTTT. It translates to CASSLEGEDTEAFF. V usage is TRBV13 and J usage is TRBJ1-1, with a weak D call TRBD1 (5 bases). V shed 1 base and J shed 3 bases, with 9 bases lying between them. This CDR3 spans 14 amino acids. Per germline, CDR1 PRHDT and CDR2 FYEKMQ (reference sequence).

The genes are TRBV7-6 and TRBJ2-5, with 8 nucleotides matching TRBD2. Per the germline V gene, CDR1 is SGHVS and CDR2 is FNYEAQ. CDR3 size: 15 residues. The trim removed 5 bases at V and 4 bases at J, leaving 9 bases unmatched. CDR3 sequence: CASSPIAGRPETQYF. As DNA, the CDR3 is TGTGCCAGCAGCCCGATAGCGGGGAGGCCAGAGACCCAGTACTTC.

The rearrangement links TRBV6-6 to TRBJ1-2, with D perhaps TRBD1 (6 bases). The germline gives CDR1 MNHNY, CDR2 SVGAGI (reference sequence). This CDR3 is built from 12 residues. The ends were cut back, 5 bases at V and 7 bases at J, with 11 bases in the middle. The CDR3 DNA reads TGTGCCAGCAGTCCAGGGGTTCCTGGCTACACCTTC. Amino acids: CASSPGVPGYTF.

CDR3 nucleotides: TGTGCCAGCAGCGCCACAGGGGGCAATCAGCCCCAGCATTTT. It yields the protein CASSATGGNQPQHF. V is TRBV9 and J is TRBJ1-5, with 7 bases lining up with TRBD1. The CDR3 length is 14 residues. The J segment lost 2 bases and the V segment lost 3 bases, leaving 2 bases of the junction unmatched. CDR1 is SGDLS, CDR2 YYNGEE, per germline.

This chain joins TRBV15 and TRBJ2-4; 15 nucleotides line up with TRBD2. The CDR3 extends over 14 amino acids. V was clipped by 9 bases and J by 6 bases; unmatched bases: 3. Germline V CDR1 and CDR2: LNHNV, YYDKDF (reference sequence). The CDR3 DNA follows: TGTGCCACTACGGGACTAGCGGGAGGAAACATTCAGTACTTC. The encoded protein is CATTGLAGGNIQYF.

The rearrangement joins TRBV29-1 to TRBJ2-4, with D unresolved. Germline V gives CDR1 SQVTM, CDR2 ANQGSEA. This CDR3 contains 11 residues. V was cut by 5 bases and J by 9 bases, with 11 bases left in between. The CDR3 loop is CSVRLLGIQYF. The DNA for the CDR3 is TGCAGCGTTCGTCTTCTCGGCATTCAGTACTTC.

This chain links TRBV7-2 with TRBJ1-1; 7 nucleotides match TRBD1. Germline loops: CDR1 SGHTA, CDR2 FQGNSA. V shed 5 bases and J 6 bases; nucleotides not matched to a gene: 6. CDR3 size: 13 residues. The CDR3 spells CASSPTGLAEAFF. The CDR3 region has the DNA TGTGCCAGCAGCCCGACAGGGCTAGCTGAAGCTTTCTTT.

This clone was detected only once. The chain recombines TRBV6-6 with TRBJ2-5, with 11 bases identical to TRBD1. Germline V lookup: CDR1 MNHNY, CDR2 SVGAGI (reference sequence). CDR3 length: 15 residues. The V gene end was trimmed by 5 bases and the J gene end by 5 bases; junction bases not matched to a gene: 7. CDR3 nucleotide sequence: TGTGCCAGCAGTACAGGGACAGGGGGTGCGGAGACCCAGTACTTC. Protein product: CASSTGTGGAETQYF.

The CDR3 here is CASNAGVNTGELFF. The CDR3 nucleotides are TGTGCCAGCAACGCGGGGGTGAACACCGGGGAGCTGTTTTTT. V usage is TRBV2 and J usage is TRBJ2-2; 7 bases are a match to TRBD2. CDR1 SNHLY and CDR2 FYNNEI come from the germline V gene. The CDR3 runs to 14 residues. J gave up 1 base and V 7 bases, and 3 bases lay outside the gene matches.

The CDR3 nucleotides are TGTGCCTGGATGACAGGGCTTGGCACCGGGGAGCTGTTTTTT. Translated: CAWMTGLGTGELFF. The J gene is TRBJ2-2, the V gene TRBV30; TRBD1 matches at 7 bases. The germline V gene encodes CDR1 GTSNPN and CDR2 SVGIG (reference sequence). V was clipped by 4 bases and J by 4 bases; unmatched bases: 6. The CDR3 has 14 residues.

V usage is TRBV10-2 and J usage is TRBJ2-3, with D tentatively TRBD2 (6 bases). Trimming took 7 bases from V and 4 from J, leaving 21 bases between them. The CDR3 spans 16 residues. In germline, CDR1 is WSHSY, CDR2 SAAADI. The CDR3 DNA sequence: TGCGCCAGCACCCGAAGGGTAGCGGTAGGCTCAGATACGCAGTATTTT. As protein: CASTRRVAVGSDTQYF.

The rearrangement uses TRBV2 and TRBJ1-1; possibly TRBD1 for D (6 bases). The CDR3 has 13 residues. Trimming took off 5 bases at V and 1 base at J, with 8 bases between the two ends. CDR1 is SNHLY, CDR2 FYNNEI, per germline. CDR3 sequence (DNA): TGTGCCAGCAGTCAACAGGGGAACACTGAAGCTTTCTTT. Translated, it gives CASSQQGNTEAFF.

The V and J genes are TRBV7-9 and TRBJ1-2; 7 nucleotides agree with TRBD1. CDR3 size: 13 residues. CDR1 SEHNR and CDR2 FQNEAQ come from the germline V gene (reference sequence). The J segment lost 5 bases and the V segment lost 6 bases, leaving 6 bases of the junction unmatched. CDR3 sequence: CASSSGTAYGYTF. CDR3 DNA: TGTGCCAGCAGTTCCGGGACAGCTTATGGCTACACCTTC.

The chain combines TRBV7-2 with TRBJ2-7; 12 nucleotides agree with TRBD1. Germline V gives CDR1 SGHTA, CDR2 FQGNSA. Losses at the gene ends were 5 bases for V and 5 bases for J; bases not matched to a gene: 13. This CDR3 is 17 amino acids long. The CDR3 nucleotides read TGTGCCAGCAGCCCTCCTGGGGGGGGGACAGGGGGCCACGAGCAGTACTTC. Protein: CASSPPGGGTGGHEQYF. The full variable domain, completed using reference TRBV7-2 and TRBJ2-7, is GAGVSQSPSNKVTEKGKDVELRCDPISGHTALYWYRQSLGQGLEFLIYFQGNSAPDKSGLPSDRFSAERTGGSVSTLTIQRTQQEDSAVYLCASSPPGGGTGGHEQYFGPGTRLTVT.